These 20 T cell receptor beta chains were sequenced from one sample in a study of T-cell reconstitution after alpha-beta-depleted transplantation in children (dated by TCRdb to 2016 to 2018). Library construction relied on PCR. The sequencing machine was an Illumina HiSeq 2500. Molecular barcoding was employed in the preparation of TCR libraries, with unique molecular identifiers being used to normalize TCRbeta repertoire quantification. In-frame beta chains were kept once TCRdb had trimmed the public reads at Q25 with fastp and called clones with MiXCR. Each CDR3 protein appears once, grouped with its most common genes and DNA. The sample yields about a million distinct CDR3 sequences; roughly 29% were counted once. Of the sample, over 25% falls within the top ten clones. The treatment or condition label on this specimen signifies: allogeneic hematopoietic cell transplantation with graft depleted of TCRalphabeta T cells and CD19 B cells.

Sequences were derived from PBMCs, mostly from graft donor cells, sampled 360 days after TCRalphabeta/CD19-depleted stem cell transplant. Source of these receptors: a boy younger than two who had a stem cell transplant for SCID, so the T cells may come from the graft donor.

The gene calls are TRBV24-1 and TRBJ2-1; 12 bases map to TRBD2. V shed 4 bases, J shed 2 bases, and the junction held 5 bases outside the gene matches. This CDR3 has 17 residues. CDR1 is KGHDR and CDR2 is SFDVKD in the germline V gene. The CDR3 coding sequence is TGTGCCACCAGTGACCCCGGACTAGCGGGGACCTACAATGAGCAGTTCTTC. Protein: CATSDPGLAGTYNEQFF.

This clonotype was detected only a few times. In nucleotides, the CDR3 is TGTGCCAGCAGCTCATGGACAGACTTCTATGGCTACACCTTC. Translating it yields CASSSWTDFYGYTF. The chain couples TRBV4-2 to TRBJ1-2, with TRBD1 as a possible D gene (6 bases). V lost 5 bases, J lost 4 bases, and 14 bases lay in between. The CDR3 has 14 amino acids. Germline values: CDR1 LGHNA, CDR2 YNFKEQ.

This clonotype has ten or more counts. This chain connects TRBV10-2 to TRBJ2-3; 7 bases match TRBD1. The germline V gene encodes CDR1 WSHSY and CDR2 SAAADI. Trimming took 5 bases from V and 1 from J; bases not matched to a gene: 6. This CDR3 contains 15 residues. CDR3 residues: CASSLRGLGTDTQYF. CDR3 DNA: TGCGCCAGCAGTCTTAGGGGGCTGGGCACAGATACGCAGTATTTT.

The chain carries TRBV7-9 and TRBJ1-1, with D perhaps TRBD1 (5 bases). This CDR3 comprises 15 residues. Germline V gene data show CDR1 as SEHNR and CDR2 as FQNEAQ (reference sequence). The V and J ends lost 6 bases and 1 base respectively, with 15 bases between them. CDR3 nucleotides: TGTGCCAGCAGTTCCAGCTTGGGGGGGAACACTGAAGCTTTCTTT. It translates to CASSSSLGGNTEAFF.

The rearrangement uses TRBV20-1 and TRBJ2-2, with 8 nucleotides matching TRBD1. V lost 5 bases to trimming and J lost 7 bases; unmatched junction nucleotides: 6. CDR3 length: 13 amino acids. In germline, CDR1 is DFQATT, CDR2 SNEGSKA (reference sequence). This CDR3 is CSALQGVHGELFF. The CDR3 region has the DNA TGCAGTGCTTTACAGGGGGTGCACGGGGAGCTGTTTTTT.

This clonotype was picked up many times. The rearrangement uses TRBV18 and TRBJ2-7; 9 positions agree with TRBD1. CDR3 size: 13 residues. The trim removed 5 bases at V and 5 bases at J, leaving 4 bases unmatched. Germline V lookup: CDR1 KGHSH, CDR2 LQKENI. The CDR3 is CASSSGTGNEQYF. The CDR3 DNA is TGTGCCAGCTCATCCGGGACAGGGAACGAGCAGTACTTC.

This clonotype was detected a few times. This chain joins TRBV3-1 and TRBJ2-4; TRBD2 matches at 11 bases. This CDR3 has 20 amino acids. The germline V gene has CDR1 LGHDT and CDR2 YNNKEL (reference sequence). Trimming removed 4 bases from V and 0 bases from J; junction bases left unmatched: 14. CDR3: CASSLARLAGTLLAKNIQYF. The CDR3 coding sequence is TGTGCCAGCAGCCTCGCCAGACTAGCGGGGACCCTCCTAGCCAAAAACATTCAGTACTTC.

V is TRBV7-9 and J is TRBJ1-4; D unresolved. Trimming pared 10 bases from V and 0 bases from J, leaving 21 bases between. This CDR3 is 17 amino acids long. CDR1 is SEHNR, CDR2 FQNEAQ, per germline (reference sequence). The CDR3 reads CATPGGGKIATNEKLFF. The CDR3 bases are TGTGCCACCCCCGGAGGAGGGAAAATTGCAACTAATGAAAAACTGTTTTTT.

This clonotype was counted between two and nine times. The chain couples TRBV5-1 to TRBJ2-2; 7 nucleotides line up with TRBD1. Losses at the gene ends were 5 bases for V and 1 base for J; bases not matched to a gene: 8. Germline V gene lookup returns CDR1 SGHRS and CDR2 YFSETQ. The CDR3 has 16 residues. Here the CDR3 reads CASRGAQGMNTGELFF. The CDR3 DNA sequence: TGCGCCAGCAGAGGCGCACAGGGGATGAACACCGGGGAGCTGTTTTTT.

V gene TRBV12-3 or TRBV12-4 combines with J gene TRBJ1-5; D is uncertain. The V end lost 4 bases, the J end lost 2 bases, and 9 bases lay between the germline ends. The CDR3 length is 14 residues. In nucleotides, the CDR3 is TGTGCCAGCAGTTCCGGCGAGGGCAATCAGCCCCAGCATTTT. Translation: CASSSGEGNQPQHF.

In its sample, this clonotype was seen many times. This sequence joins TRBV9 and TRBJ2-7; the D gene could be TRBD1 or TRBD2 (5 bases each). Germline CDR1 and CDR2: SGDLS and YYNGEE. Deletions cut 0 bases from V and 6 bases from J, with 10 bases between. The length of the CDR3 is 13 residues. CDR3: CASSVGGRGEQYF. The CDR3 region has the DNA TGTGCCAGCAGCGTAGGGGGGAGAGGCGAGCAGTACTTC.

The table lists this clonotype with many counts. The chain couples TRBV20-1 to TRBJ1-5, with 7 bases fitting TRBD1. Per germline, CDR1 DFQATT and CDR2 SNEGSKA (reference sequence). With V trimmed by 3 bases and J by 4 bases, 3 bases remained unmatched. This CDR3 comprises 13 residues. The CDR3 bases are TGCAGTGCTAGGAGACAGGGTAATCAGCCCCAGCATTTT. Translated: CSARRQGNQPQHF.

This clonotype was seen repeatedly, ten times or more. The chain uses TRBV7-6 and TRBJ2-5; D possibly corresponds to TRBD1 (6 bases). Germline V gene lookup returns CDR1 SGHVS and CDR2 FNYEAQ. V was clipped by 5 bases and J by 3 bases, with 25 bases between them. There are 18 residues in the CDR3. CDR3: CASSRLGHAFPRKETQYF. DNA of the CDR3: TGTGCCAGCAGCCGCCTGGGACACGCGTTCCCTAGAAAAGAGACCCAGTACTTC.

The chain joins TRBV29-1 to TRBJ2-4; 10 bases agree with TRBD2. The CDR3 extends over 16 amino acids. The junction had 10 bases not matched to a gene; V was cut back by 4 bases and J by 4 bases. Germline V gene data show CDR1 as SQVTM and CDR2 as ANQGSEA. The CDR3 DNA sequence: TGCAGCGTTGCTGCGGCTAGCGGGGGCTGGAAAAACATTCAGTACTTC. This gives the protein CSVAAASGGWKNIQYF.

This clonotype was counted a few times. The chain carries TRBV10-3 and TRBJ1-5; D is possibly TRBD1 (5 bases). This CDR3 has 13 amino acids. Germline CDR1 and CDR2: ENHRY and SYGVKD. V was cut by 5 bases and J by 4 bases, with 9 bases left in between. In nucleotides, the CDR3 is TGTGCCATCAGTTTGGGGGGGAATCAGCCCCAGCATTTT. Translated, it gives CAISLGGNQPQHF.

The rearrangement links TRBV12-3 or TRBV12-4 to TRBJ1-5; D is undetermined. Trimming cost V 0 bases and J 1 base, with 4 bases left between them. The CDR3 covers 14 residues. The CDR3 region has the DNA TGTGCCAGCAGTTTAGCCAGCAGCAATCAGCCCCAGCATTTT. Protein: CASSLASSNQPQHF.

In this sample, this clonotype turned up a few times. This rearrangement joins TRBV20-1 to TRBJ2-5; 10 bases are a match to TRBD1. The V segment lost 6 bases and the J segment 6 bases; nucleotides outside the gene matches: 7. The CDR3 totals 13 residues. CDR1 and CDR2 from the germline V gene are DFQATT and SNEGSKA (reference sequence). The CDR3 region has the DNA TGCAGTGCCTCCGGACAGGGGGACCAGACCCAGTACTTC. It is translated as CSASGQGDQTQYF.

The rearrangement links TRBV4-2 to TRBJ2-1; 7 nucleotides agree with TRBD2. V shed 0 bases and J 7 bases; nucleotides not matched to a gene: 9. From germline, CDR1 is LGHNA and CDR2 YNFKEQ. This CDR3 has 16 residues. CDR3 sequence (DNA): TGTGCCAGCAGCCAAGAAGCGGGGTCACTTGGGAATGAGCAGTTCTTC. Translation gives CASSQEAGSLGNEQFF.

The chain has TRBV11-1 and TRBJ1-1; D is ambiguous. Trimming removed 1 base from V and 7 bases from J, with 10 bases in between. The CDR3 sequence is 13 residues long. In germline, CDR1 is SGHAT, CDR2 FQDESV (reference sequence). The CDR3: CASSLVSQFEAFF. CDR3 in DNA: TGTGCCAGCAGCTTAGTATCCCAGTTTGAAGCTTTCTTT.

This chain connects TRBV7-9 to TRBJ2-7; 10 positions match TRBD1. V lost 4 bases, J lost 2 bases, and 8 bases stayed unmatched. Germline V gives CDR1 SEHNR, CDR2 FQNEAQ (reference sequence). The CDR3 loop spans 16 amino acids. This CDR3 is CASSYGTGASPYEQYF. The CDR3 bases are TGTGCCAGCAGCTACGGGACAGGGGCCAGCCCCTACGAGCAGTACTTC.